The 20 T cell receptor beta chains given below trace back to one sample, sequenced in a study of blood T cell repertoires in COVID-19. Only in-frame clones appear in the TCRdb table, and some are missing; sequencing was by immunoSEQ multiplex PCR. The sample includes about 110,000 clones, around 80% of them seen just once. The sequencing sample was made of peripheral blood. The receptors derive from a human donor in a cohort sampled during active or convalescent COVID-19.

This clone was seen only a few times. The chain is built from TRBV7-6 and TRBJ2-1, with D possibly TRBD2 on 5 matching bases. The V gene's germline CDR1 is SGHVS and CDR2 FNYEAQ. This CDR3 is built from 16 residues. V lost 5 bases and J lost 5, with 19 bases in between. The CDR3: CASSRRTLLSDNEQFF. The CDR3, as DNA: TGTGCCAGCAGCCGCCGGACTTTATTAAGCGACAATGAGCAGTTCTTC.

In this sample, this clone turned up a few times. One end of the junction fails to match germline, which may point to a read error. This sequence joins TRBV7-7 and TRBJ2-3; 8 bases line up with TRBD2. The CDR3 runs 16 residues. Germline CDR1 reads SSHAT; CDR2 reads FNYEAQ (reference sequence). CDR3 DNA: TGTGCTAGCAGCTTAGGAATAGGACTAGCATCAGATACGCAGTATTTT. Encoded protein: CASSLGIGLASDTQYF.

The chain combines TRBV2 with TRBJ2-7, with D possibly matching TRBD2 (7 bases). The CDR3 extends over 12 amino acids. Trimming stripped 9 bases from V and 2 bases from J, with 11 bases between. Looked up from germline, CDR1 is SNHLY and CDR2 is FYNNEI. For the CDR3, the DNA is TGTGCCAGGCGGGGGCCCGCCTACGAGCAGTACTTC. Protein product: CARRGPAYEQYF. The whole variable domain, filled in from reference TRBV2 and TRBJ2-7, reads EPEVTQTPSHQVTQMGQEVILRCVPISNHLYFYWYRQILGQKVEFLVSFYNNEISEKSEIFDDQFSVERPDGSNFTLKIRSTKLEDSAMYFCARRGPAYEQYFGPGTRLTVT.

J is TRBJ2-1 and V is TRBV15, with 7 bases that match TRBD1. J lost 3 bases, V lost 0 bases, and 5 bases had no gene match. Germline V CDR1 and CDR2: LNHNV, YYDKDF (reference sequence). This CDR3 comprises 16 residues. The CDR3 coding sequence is TGTGCCACCAGCAGAGAGGACAGGCGCTTCTACAATGAGCAGTTCTTC. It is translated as CATSREDRRFYNEQFF.

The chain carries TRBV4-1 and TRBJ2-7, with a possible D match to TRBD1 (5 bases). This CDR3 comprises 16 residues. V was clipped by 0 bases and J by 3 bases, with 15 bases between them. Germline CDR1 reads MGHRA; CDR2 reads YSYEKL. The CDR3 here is CASSQDRAELLYEQYF. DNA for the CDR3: TGCGCCAGCAGCCAAGACAGGGCAGAACTCCTCTACGAGCAGTACTTC.

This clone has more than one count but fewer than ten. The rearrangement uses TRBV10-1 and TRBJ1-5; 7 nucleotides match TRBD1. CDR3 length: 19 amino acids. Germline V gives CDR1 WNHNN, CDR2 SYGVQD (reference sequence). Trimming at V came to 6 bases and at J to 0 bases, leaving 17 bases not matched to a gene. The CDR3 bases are TGCGCCAGCAGCGTCAAGGGGGCCCCTGAATATATTAGCAATCAGCCCCAGCATTTT. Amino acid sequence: CASSVKGAPEYISNQPQHF.

CDR3 loop: CASSPTGGVGNQPQHF. CDR3 nucleotides: TGTGCCAGCAGCCCCACAGGGGGCGTGGGCAATCAGCCCCAGCATTTT. The V gene is TRBV7-2, the J gene TRBJ1-5; 9 bases align to TRBD1. The germline gives CDR1 SGHTA, CDR2 FQGNSA. This CDR3 comprises 16 residues. The V and J ends lost 5 bases and 2 bases, in that order; junction bases with no gene match: 7.

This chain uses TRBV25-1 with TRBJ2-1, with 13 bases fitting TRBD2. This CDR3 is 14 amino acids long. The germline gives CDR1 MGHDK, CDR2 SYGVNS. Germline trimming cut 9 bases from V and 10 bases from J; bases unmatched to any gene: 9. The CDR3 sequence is CASSPVLAGGEQFF. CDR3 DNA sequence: TGTGCCAGTAGTCCCGTACTAGCGGGGGGGGAGCAGTTCTTC.

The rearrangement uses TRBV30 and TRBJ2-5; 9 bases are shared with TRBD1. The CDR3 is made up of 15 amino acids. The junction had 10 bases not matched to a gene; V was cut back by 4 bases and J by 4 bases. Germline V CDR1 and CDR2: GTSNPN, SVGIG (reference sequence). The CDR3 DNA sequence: TGTGCCTGGAAAAAGGGACAGGGTTCAGGAGAGACCCAGTACTTC. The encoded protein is CAWKKGQGSGETQYF.

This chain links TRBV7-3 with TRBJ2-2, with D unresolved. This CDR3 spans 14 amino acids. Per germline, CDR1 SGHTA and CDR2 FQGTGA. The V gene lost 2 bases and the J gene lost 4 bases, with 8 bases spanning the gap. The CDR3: CASSLVRSTGELFF. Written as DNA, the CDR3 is TGTGCCAGCAGCTTAGTGCGGAGCACCGGGGAGCTGTTTTTT.

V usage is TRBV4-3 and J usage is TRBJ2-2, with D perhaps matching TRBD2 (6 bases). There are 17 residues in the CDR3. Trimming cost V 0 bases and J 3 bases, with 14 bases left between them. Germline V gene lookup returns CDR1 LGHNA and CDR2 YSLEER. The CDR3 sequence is CASSQDLGGGDTGELFF. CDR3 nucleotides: TGCGCCAGCAGCCAAGATCTGGGAGGAGGGGACACCGGGGAGCTGTTTTTT.

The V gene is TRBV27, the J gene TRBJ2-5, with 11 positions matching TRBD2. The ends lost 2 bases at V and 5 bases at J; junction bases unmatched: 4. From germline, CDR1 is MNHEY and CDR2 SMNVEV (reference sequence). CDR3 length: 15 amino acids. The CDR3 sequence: CASSLLAGGVETQYF. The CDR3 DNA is TGTGCCAGCAGTTTACTAGCGGGAGGAGTTGAGACCCAGTACTTC.

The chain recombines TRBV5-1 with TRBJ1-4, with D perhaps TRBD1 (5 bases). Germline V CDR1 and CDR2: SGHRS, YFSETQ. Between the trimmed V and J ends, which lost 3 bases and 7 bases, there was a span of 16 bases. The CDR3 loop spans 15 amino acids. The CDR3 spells CASSWLGGDSEKLFF. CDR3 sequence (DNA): TGCGCCAGCAGCTGGCTGGGGGGAGATTCTGAAAAACTGTTTTTT.

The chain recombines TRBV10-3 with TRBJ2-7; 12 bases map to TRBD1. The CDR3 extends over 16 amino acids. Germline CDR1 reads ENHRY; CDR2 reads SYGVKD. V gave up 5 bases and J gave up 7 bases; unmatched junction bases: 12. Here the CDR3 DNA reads TGTGCCATCAGTCCCCAGACGGGACAGGGGGCGCGTGAGCAGTACTTC. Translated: CAISPQTGQGAREQYF.

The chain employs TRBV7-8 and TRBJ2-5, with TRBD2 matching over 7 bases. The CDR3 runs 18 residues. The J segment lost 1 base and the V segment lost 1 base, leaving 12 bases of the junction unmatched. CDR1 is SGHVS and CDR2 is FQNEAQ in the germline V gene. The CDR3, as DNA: TGTGCCAGCAGCTTAGTCGGGGTTACTAGCGCCGTCCAAGAGACCCAGTACTTC. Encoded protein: CASSLVGVTSAVQETQYF. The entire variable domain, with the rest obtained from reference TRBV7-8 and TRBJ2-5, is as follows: GAGVSQSPRYKVAKRGQDVALRCDPISGHVSLFWYQQALGQGPEFLTYFQNEAQLDKSGLPSDRFFAERPEGSVSTLKIQRTQQEDSAVYLCASSLVGVTSAVQETQYFGPGTRLLVL.

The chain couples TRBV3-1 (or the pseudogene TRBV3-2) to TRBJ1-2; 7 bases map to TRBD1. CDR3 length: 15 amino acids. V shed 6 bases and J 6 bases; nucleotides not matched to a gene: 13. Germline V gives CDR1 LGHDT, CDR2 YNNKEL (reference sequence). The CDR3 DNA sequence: TGTGCCAGCAGTCAGGGACCTCAGGGGGAGAATGGCTACACCTTC. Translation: CASSQGPQGENGYTF.

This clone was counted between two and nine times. This CDR3 reads CSDYRSYNEQFF. Written as DNA, the CDR3 is TGCAGCGACTACCGATCCTACAATGAGCAGTTCTTC. The V and J genes are TRBV29-1 and TRBJ2-1; unclear D gene. Germline V gene data show CDR1 as SQVTM and CDR2 as ANQGSEA. Trimming pared 7 bases from V and 1 base from J, leaving 8 bases between. CDR3 length: 12 amino acids.

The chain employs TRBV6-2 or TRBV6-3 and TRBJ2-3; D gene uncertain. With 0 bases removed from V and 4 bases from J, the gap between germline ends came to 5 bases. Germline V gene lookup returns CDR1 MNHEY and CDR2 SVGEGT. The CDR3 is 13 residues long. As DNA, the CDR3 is TGTGCCAGCAGTTACTCTATTTCAGATACGCAGTATTTT. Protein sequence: CASSYSISDTQYF.

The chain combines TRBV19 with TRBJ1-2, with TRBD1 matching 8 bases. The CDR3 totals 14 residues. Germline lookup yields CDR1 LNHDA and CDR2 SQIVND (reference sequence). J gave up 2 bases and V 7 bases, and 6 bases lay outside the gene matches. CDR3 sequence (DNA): TGTGCCAGTATCCGACAGGGGAAAAACTATGGCTACACCTTC. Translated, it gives CASIRQGKNYGYTF.

CDR3 amino acids: CASSRGTDYEQYF. The CDR3 DNA reads TGTGCCAGCTCACGAGGGACAGACTACGAGCAGTACTTC. V usage is TRBV18 and J usage is TRBJ2-7; 7 bases match TRBD1. Germline CDR1 KGHSH, CDR2 LQKENI. The CDR3 is 13 residues long. V trimming: 4 bases; J trimming: 3 bases; junction bases outside the gene matches: 3.